Included here is one T cell receptor (beta chain) sequence, with context. Authors' data handling: Reference gene primer amplification gave nucleated cell count estimates. Repertoires were generated with immunoSEQ multiplex PCR, while TCRdb's copy carries only in-frame clones and drops some. V, J and clone size are taken as reported in that table, and D and trimming were inferred from the DNA itself. The sample records about 270,000 clones, 85% being singletons. The sample is drawn from a study of blood T cell repertoires in COVID-19. Study-level background: Italy, Spain and the United States were the sources of the convalescent and acute COVID-19 samples. Nucleic acid was either cDNA or gDNA, and it came from T cells, B-cell-depleted T cells, or PBMCs.

After removal of 4 bases from V and 1 base from J, the junction contained 8 bases not matched to a gene. This CDR3 has 16 amino acids. Per the germline V gene, CDR1 is SGHNT and CDR2 is YYREEE (reference sequence). V gene TRBV5-4 combines with J gene TRBJ2-5; 9 bases align to TRBD2. Sequenced sample: peripheral blood. This clonotype originated in a woman between 45 and 60 years old with active or convalescent COVID-19. The CDR3 DNA reads as TGTGCCAGCAGCCAGACTAGCGGAGGTTTCCAAGAGACCCAGTACTTC. It is translated as CASSQTSGGFQETQYF.